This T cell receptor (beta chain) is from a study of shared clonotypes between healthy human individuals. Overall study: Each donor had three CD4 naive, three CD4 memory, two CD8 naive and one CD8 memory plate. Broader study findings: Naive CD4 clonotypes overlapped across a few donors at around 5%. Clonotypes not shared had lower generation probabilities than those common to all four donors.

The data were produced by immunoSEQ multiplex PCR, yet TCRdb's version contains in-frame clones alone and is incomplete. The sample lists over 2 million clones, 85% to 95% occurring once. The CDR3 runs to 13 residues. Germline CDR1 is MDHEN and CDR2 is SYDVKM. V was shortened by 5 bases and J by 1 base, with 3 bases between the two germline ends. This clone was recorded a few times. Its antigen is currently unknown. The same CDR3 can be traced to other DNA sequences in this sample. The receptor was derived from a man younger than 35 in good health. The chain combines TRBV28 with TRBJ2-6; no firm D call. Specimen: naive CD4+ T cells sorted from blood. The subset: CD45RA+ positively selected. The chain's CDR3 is CASSLSGANVLTF. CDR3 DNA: TGTGCCAGCAGTCTTTCTGGGGCCAACGTCCTGACTTTC.